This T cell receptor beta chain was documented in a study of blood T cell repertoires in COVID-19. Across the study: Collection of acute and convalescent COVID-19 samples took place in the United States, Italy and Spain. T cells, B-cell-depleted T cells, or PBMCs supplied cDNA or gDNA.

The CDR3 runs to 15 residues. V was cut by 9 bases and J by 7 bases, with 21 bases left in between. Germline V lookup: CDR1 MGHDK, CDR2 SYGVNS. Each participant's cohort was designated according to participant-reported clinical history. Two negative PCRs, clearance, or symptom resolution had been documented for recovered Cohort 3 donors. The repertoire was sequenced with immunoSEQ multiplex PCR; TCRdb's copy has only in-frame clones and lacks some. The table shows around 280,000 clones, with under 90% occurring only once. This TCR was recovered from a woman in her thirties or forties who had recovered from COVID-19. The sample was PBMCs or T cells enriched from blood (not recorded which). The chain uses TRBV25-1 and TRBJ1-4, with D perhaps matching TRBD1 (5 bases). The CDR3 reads CASSHGGGRAEKLFF. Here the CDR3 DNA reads TGTGCCAGTAGCCACGGGGGGGGTAGGGCTGAAAAACTGTTTTTT.